This TCR beta chain was identified in a study of T-cell reconstitution after alpha-beta-depleted transplantation in children. The CDR3 is 17 residues long. Germline loops: CDR1 WNHNN, CDR2 SYGVQD (reference sequence). V lost 6 bases, J lost 2 bases, and 9 bases stayed unmatched. Study-level findings and limits: There were reportedly several hundred expanded graft clones from which alpha-beta T cells came about two months after transplant. Fresh T-cell production supplied most of the T-cell counts and diversity seen one year after transplant.

This clonotype was observed at least ten times. Its antigen is not identified. Preparation of the TCRbeta library was carried out with unique molecular identifiers. In TCRdb, the PCR reads were re-called with MiXCR into one record per CDR3 protein. Among roughly 180,000 distinct CDR3 sequences listed, over 8.5% were seen once. The source was PBMCs, collected before TCRalphabeta/CD19-depleted stem cell transplant. The sequence came from a boy between 2 and 10 years old with acute myeloid leukemia, due to receive a stem cell transplant. The chain has TRBV10-1 and TRBJ2-3; the match to TRBD2 covers 12 bases. CDR3 nucleotide sequence: TGCGCCAGCAGCCTGGGACTAGCGGGTCCCCACACAGATACGCAGTATTTT. It yields the protein CASSLGLAGPHTDTQYF.